One TCR beta chain is described in this entry. The record originates from a study of cytomegalovirus exposure and HLA in healthy donors. This CDR3 contains 12 residues. Germline CDR1 and CDR2: MNHNS and SASEGT. Trimming pared 7 bases from V and 1 base from J, leaving 7 bases between. PCR amplification relied on 60 Vbeta primers (plus 13 Jbeta primers). Measured with immunoSEQ multiplex PCR; TCRdb has only the in-frame clones, and not every one. The data show over 150,000 clones, with about 70% seen just once and around 3% held by the top ten. Specimen: PBMCs. The rearrangement links TRBV6-1 to TRBJ1-1; D ambiguous. This receptor was taken from a middle-aged woman in good health and CMV-seropositive. CDR3 sequence reads: CASKRGNTEAFF. CDR3 coding DNA: TGTGCCAGCAAACGGGGGAACACTGAAGCTTTCTTT.